This T cell receptor (beta chain) was recorded in a study of T-cell reconstitution after alpha-beta-depleted transplantation in children. Whole-study results and caveats: About two months after transplant, alpha-beta T cells reportedly came from several hundred expanded graft clones. Some patients' high day-60 TCRbeta diversity was traced to surviving recipient T cells and thymic progenitors. A year had passed since transplant, and T-cell counts and diversity by then came mostly from newly produced T cells.

With respect to this clonotype: Its antigen is unknown.

Unique molecular identifiers were used to barcode this TCRbeta library. In TCRdb, the PCR reads were re-called with MiXCR into one record per CDR3 protein. The sample lists about 110,000 distinct CDR3 sequences, approximately 6.4% seen once, with roughly 24% in the top ten. J gave up 7 bases and V 5 bases, and 6 bases lay outside the gene matches. This CDR3 has 16 residues. In germline, CDR1 is SNHLY, CDR2 FYNNEI. The TCR sequence derives from a male patient aged 2 to 10 who had a stem cell transplant for acute lymphoblastic leukemia, so the T cells may come from the graft donor. Material: PBMCs, mostly from graft donor cells, obtained 360 days after TCRalphabeta/CD19-depleted stem cell transplant. V usage is TRBV2 and J usage is TRBJ2-1; 15 nucleotides agree with TRBD2. The CDR3 DNA is TGTGCCAGCAGTCATCCGGGACTAGCGGGAGGTAATGAGCAGTTCTTC. Its translation is CASSHPGLAGGNEQFF.